Each of the 13 T cell receptor beta chains below was sequenced from the same sample in a study of shared clonotypes between healthy human individuals. TCRdb keeps only in-frame clones here, not all; method: immunoSEQ multiplex PCR. The sample lists 2 million to 2.5 million clones; over 90% were seen once. The material sequenced was naive CD4+ T cells from PBMCs. Subset described: CD45RA+ positively selected. These receptors came from a man between 18 and 29 years old in good health. Some clones in this sample may be carry-over from other donors' samples.

The chain couples TRBV5-8 to TRBJ2-6, with D perhaps TRBD1 or TRBD2 (5 bases each). V was clipped by 8 bases and J by 0 bases, with 18 bases between them. The CDR3 is made up of 17 amino acids. From germline, CDR1 is SGHTS and CDR2 YDEGEE. This chain's CDR3 is CARRNRGGYSGANVLTF. The CDR3 DNA follows: TGTGCCAGGCGGAATCGGGGCGGTTACTCTGGGGCCAACGTCCTGACTTTC.

The rearrangement links TRBV28 to TRBJ1-4; 9 nucleotides agree with TRBD1. The CDR3 runs to 15 residues. Germline CDR1 is MDHEN and CDR2 is SYDVKM. V lost 6 bases and J lost 7; bases outside the gene matches: 9. The CDR3, as DNA: TGTGCCAGCAGCACACACGGGACAGGGCTTGAAAAACTGTTTTTT. It yields the protein CASSTHGTGLEKLFF.

Comment on this clone: At the DNA level, this CDR3 is encoded by other sequences in the same sample as well. The J gene is TRBJ2-7, the V gene TRBV5-1, with D hard to call. The CDR3 loop spans 11 amino acids. Germline V gene lookup returns CDR1 SGHRS and CDR2 YFSETQ. Trimming left V 4 bases short and J 2 bases short, with 4 bases between. The CDR3 DNA follows: TGCGCCAGCAGCGATGCCTACGAGCAGTACTTC. This gives the protein CASSDAYEQYF. Drawing the rest from reference TRBV5-1 and TRBJ2-7, the complete variable domain is KAGVTQTPRYLIKTRGQQVTLSCSPISGHRSVSWYQQTPGQGLQFLFEYFSETQRNKGNFPGRFSGRQFSNSRSEMNVSTLELGDSALYLCASSDAYEQYFGPGTRLTVT.

The chain has TRBV6-1 and TRBJ1-2; unclear D gene. The germline V gene encodes CDR1 MNHNS and CDR2 SASEGT. CDR3 length equals 15 residues. The germline V and J ends were trimmed by 7 bases and 3 bases, with 18 bases remaining between them. In DNA form, the CDR3 reads TGTGCCAGCATCTCCCACCTCCCCGGCCACTATGGCTACACCTTC. Protein product: CASISHLPGHYGYTF.

The rearrangement links TRBV5-4 to TRBJ2-4; 11 positions match TRBD2. Unmatched junction bases numbered 11, after V lost 0 bases and J lost 0 bases. The CDR3 has 20 amino acids. Germline V gene lookup returns CDR1 SGHNT and CDR2 YYREEE (reference sequence). The CDR3 protein is CASSLATLAGEGRAKNIQYF. The CDR3 nucleotides read TGTGCCAGCAGCTTGGCGACACTAGCGGGGGAGGGGCGAGCCAAAAACATTCAGTACTTC.

The chain carries TRBV18 and TRBJ1-5; D is perhaps TRBD1 (5 bases). CDR3 length: 14 amino acids. Germline loops: CDR1 KGHSH, CDR2 LQKENI. V was pared by 0 bases and J by 9 bases, with 12 bases between. CDR3: CASSPPGGGGPQHF. CDR3 nucleotide sequence: TGTGCCAGCTCACCACCTGGGGGGGGAGGGCCCCAGCATTTT.

This clone was observed a single time. The V gene is TRBV7-3, the J gene TRBJ2-3, with D perhaps matching TRBD2 (5 bases). Looked up from germline, CDR1 is SGHTA and CDR2 is FQGTGA. This CDR3 comprises 13 residues. Trimming stripped 3 bases from V and 6 bases from J, with 10 bases between. CDR3 region: CASSLGRGDTQYF. The CDR3 DNA is TGTGCCAGCAGCTTGGGGAGAGGGGATACGCAGTATTTT.

The CDR3 region has the DNA TGTGCCAGCTCACCACAGGGGGGCGCGTCGGCCACTGAAGCTTTCTTT. This codes for CASSPQGGASATEAFF. The rearrangement joins TRBV18 to TRBJ1-1, with D possibly TRBD1 on 6 matching bases. V lost 1 base to trimming and J lost 4 bases, with 16 bases between them. The CDR3 covers 16 residues. CDR1 and CDR2 (germline): KGHSH, LQKENI.

V usage is TRBV7-9 and J usage is TRBJ2-3, with 8 bases that match TRBD2. With V trimmed by 5 bases and J by 7 bases, 11 bases remained unmatched. The length of the CDR3 is 15 residues. The germline V gene has CDR1 SEHNR and CDR2 FQNEAQ (reference sequence). CDR3 loop: CASSGSGSLAYTQYF. The DNA for the CDR3 is TGTGCCAGCAGCGGAAGCGGGAGTCTCGCTTATACGCAGTATTTT.

The chain uses TRBV6-5 and TRBJ2-2; D possibly uses TRBD1 or TRBD2 (5 bases each). This CDR3 is 14 amino acids long. CDR1 is MNHEY, CDR2 SVGAGI, per germline. V shed 0 bases and J shed 5 bases, with 7 bases lying between them. This CDR3 is CASSYSWGTGELFF. The CDR3, as DNA: TGTGCCAGCAGTTACTCGTGGGGGACCGGGGAGCTGTTTTTT.

Note on this clone: This CDR3 is also generated by other DNA sequences in the sample. In DNA form, the CDR3 reads TGTGCCAGCAGTTACGACAGGGGGTCAGGAAACACCATATATTTT. It encodes CASSYDRGSGNTIYF. The chain employs TRBV6-6 and TRBJ1-3; 9 positions match TRBD1. Germline CDR1 reads MNHNY; CDR2 reads SVGAGI (reference sequence). The CDR3 runs to 15 residues. V shed 2 bases and J 4 bases; nucleotides not matched to a gene: 3.

The J gene is TRBJ1-2, the V gene TRBV5-1; D call uncertain. Germline CDR1 reads SGHRS; CDR2 reads YFSETQ. The V and J ends lost 0 bases and 6 bases respectively, with 9 bases between them. The CDR3 loop spans 13 amino acids. The CDR3 DNA reads as TGCGCCAGCAGCTTGGACAGTCTAAATGGCTACACCTTC. Amino acids: CASSLDSLNGYTF.

This clone was counted only a few times. The rearrangement joins TRBV28 to TRBJ1-2; a weak D match, TRBD1 (5 bases). Between the trimmed V and J ends, which lost 8 bases and 3 bases, there was a span of 16 bases. Germline V gene lookup returns CDR1 MDHEN and CDR2 SYDVKM. The CDR3 spans 14 residues. CDR3 sequence: CASGWRGAHYGYTF. The CDR3 DNA reads as TGTGCCAGCGGTTGGAGAGGGGCGCACTATGGCTACACCTTC.